In this sample, the clone carrying this T cell receptor beta chain turned up many times. Its antigen is as yet unknown. UMIs were added to TCR cDNA along with a universal primer site when it was made by 5'RACE template switching. A single record per CDR3 protein comes from TCRdb applying MiXCR to the 5' RACE reads. This sample has around 610,000 distinct CDR3 sequences, with roughly 12% found just once. These data come from a study of T cells after yellow fever vaccination. Study summary: Low-cell-number fractions underwent preparation using SMART-Seq v4 Ultra Low Input.

This CDR3 is built from 13 residues. Germline V gene lookup returns CDR1 SGHKS and CDR2 YYEKEE (reference sequence). Trimming took off 4 bases at V and 2 bases at J, with 9 bases between the two ends. Study outcomes and limitations: Reappearance after the booster was seen for most primary-vaccination clones, at around 95% CD4 and about 90% CD8.

Sequencing used PBMCs, obtained on the day of the yellow fever booster vaccination. The rearrangement uses TRBV5-5 and TRBJ1-1; D ambiguous. This TCR was sampled from a man aged 25-40 years who received the YFV17D yellow fever vaccine. In DNA form, the CDR3 reads TGTGCCAGCAGCCAGGCAGTAAACACTGAAGCTTTCTTT. Residues: CASSQAVNTEAFF.